This paragraph reports one TCR beta chain. Its specificity is not known. This CDR3 has 13 residues. Trimming took 6 bases from V and 4 from J; bases not matched to a gene: 2. Germline V lookup: CDR1 MDHEN, CDR2 SYDVKM. The data were obtained in a study of STAT5B mutations in CD4+ large granular lymphocyte leukemia. Broader study findings: Top patient clones used TRBV06 genes more often: 8/27 versus 2/35 in controls. No patients shared main leukemic clonotypes, though less than 30% appeared at low frequency elsewhere. Patient CD4-sorted repertoires looked more clonal than healthy CD4+ repertoires, even without putative leukemic clones.

Buffy coats from healthy blood donors served as controls. Assay: immunoSEQ multiplex PCR; the TCRdb copy retains only in-frame clones and omits some. Among fewer than 35,000 clones listed, 74% were seen once. Sequenced sample: CD4+ T cells from blood buffy coats. This chain uses TRBV28 with TRBJ1-5, with 8 bases that match TRBD1. The clonotype originates from a human donor in good health. CDR3 coding DNA: TGTGCCAGCAGGGGACAGGCGAATCAGCCCCAGCATTTT. Translating gives CASRGQANQPQHF.